This T cell receptor beta chain was obtained from a study of cytomegalovirus exposure and HLA in healthy donors. Trimming shortened V by 7 bases and J by 4 bases, and 17 bases separated the two germline ends. Germline V gives CDR1 MNHEY, CDR2 SMNVEV (reference sequence). This CDR3 spans 14 amino acids. A multiplex PCR was run with 60 Vbeta primers and 13 Jbeta primers. Assay used: immunoSEQ multiplex PCR; TCRdb lists only in-frame clones, some missing. The repertoire has 85,000 to 120,000 clones, roughly 74% of them found once; the top ten carry roughly 2.5%. Although they were nominally healthy when sampled, donors likely had unrecorded immune exposures. Study-wide findings and caveats: Several top significant clusters appeared, in a later analysis, to be linked to common viral pathogens. Some TCR beta chains (roughly 160 of them) were listed as cytomegalovirus-associated. When analyzed later, a missense DCLRE1C variant was found to be linked to TCR beta V- and J-gene trimming.

A remark on this clone: Antigen: not known.

The receptor's source is a man in his forties in good health and CMV-seronegative. The J gene is TRBJ2-7, the V gene TRBV27, with D possibly being TRBD1 (6 bases). The sequenced sample was PBMCs. In DNA form, the CDR3 reads TGTGCCAGCAAACCACGGGACACTCTGTACGAGCAGTACTTC. Translated, it gives CASKPRDTLYEQYF.